This T cell receptor (beta chain) was sequenced during a study of PD-L1 blockade in urothelial cancer. Measured with immunoSEQ multiplex PCR; TCRdb has only the in-frame clones, and not every one. The sample shows tens of thousands of clones, around 88% of them seen only once. Time point of the sample: pretreatment peripheral blood. This clone was observed once. J lost 9 bases, V lost 2 bases, and 3 bases had no gene match. The CDR3 spans 13 residues. Looked up from germline, CDR1 is WNHNN and CDR2 is SYGVQD (reference sequence). This receptor was taken from a woman aged 55 to 70 with urothelial cancer. The rearrangement joins TRBV10-1 to TRBJ2-1; 8 bases are a match to TRBD2. Sequences were derived from PBMCs, sampled around atezolizumab (anti-PD-L1) treatment. The CDR3 loop is CASSEAREGEQFF. The CDR3 nucleotides are TGCGCCAGCAGTGAGGCCCGGGAGGGTGAGCAGTTCTTC.